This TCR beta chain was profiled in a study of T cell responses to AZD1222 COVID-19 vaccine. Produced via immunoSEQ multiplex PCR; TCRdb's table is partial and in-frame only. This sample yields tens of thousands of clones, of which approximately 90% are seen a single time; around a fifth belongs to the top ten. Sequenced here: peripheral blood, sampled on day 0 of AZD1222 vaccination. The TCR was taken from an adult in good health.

CDR3 in amino acids: CASSLLLSNTGELFF. The CDR3, as DNA: TGTGCCAGCAGTTTATTGCTGTCGAACACCGGGGAGCTGTTTTTT. The V and J genes are TRBV27 and TRBJ2-2; D unresolved. Per germline, CDR1 MNHEY and CDR2 SMNVEV (reference sequence). V lost 1 base and J lost 0, with 6 bases in between. The CDR3 is 15 residues long.